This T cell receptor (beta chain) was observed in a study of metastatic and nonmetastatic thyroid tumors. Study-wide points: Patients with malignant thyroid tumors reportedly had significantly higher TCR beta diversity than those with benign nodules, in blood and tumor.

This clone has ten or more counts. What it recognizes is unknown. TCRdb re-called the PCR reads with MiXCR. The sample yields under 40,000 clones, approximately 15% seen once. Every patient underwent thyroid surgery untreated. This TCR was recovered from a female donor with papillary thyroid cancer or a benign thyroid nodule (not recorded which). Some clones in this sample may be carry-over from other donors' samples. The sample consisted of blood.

This chain's CDR3 is CASRSSGSSTDTQYF. The CDR3 DNA sequence: TGTGCCAGCAGGTCTAGCGGGAGTAGCACAGATACGCAGTATTTT. V usage is TRBV2 and J usage is TRBJ2-3; 10 nucleotides line up with TRBD2. The V and J ends lost 6 bases and 0 bases, in that order; junction bases with no gene match: 3. This CDR3 comprises 15 residues. Germline V gives CDR1 SNHLY, CDR2 FYNNEI.